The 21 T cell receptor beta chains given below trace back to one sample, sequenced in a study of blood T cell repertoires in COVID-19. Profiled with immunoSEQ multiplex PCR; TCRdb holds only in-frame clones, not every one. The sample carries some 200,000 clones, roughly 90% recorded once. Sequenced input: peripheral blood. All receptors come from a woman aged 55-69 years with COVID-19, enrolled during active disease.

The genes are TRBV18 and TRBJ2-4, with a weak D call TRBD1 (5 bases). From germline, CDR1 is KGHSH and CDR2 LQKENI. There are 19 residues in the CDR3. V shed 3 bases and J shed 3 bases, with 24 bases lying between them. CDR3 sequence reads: CASSPSFELSARDKNIQYF. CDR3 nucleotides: TGTGCCAGCTCACCGTCGTTCGAGTTATCAGCCAGGGACAAAAACATTCAGTACTTC.

CDR3: CASSQTGVAYGYTF. CDR3 nucleotides: TGTGCCAGCAGCCAAACAGGGGTGGCCTATGGCTACACCTTC. The J gene is TRBJ1-2, the V gene TRBV3-1 (or the pseudogene TRBV3-2); 7 bases line up with TRBD1. Germline V gene lookup returns CDR1 LGHDT and CDR2 YNNKEL (reference sequence). This CDR3 region has 14 residues. V lost 2 bases to trimming and J lost 4 bases; unmatched junction nucleotides: 4.

CDR3 sequence reads: CAWSVVGRHNEQFF. The CDR3 nucleotides are TGTGCCTGGAGTGTTGTGGGGAGGCACAATGAGCAGTTCTTC. The chain has TRBV30 and TRBJ2-1, with D possibly matching TRBD2 (6 bases). Trimming took 0 bases from V and 5 from J, leaving 11 bases between them. This CDR3 comprises 14 residues. Germline V gives CDR1 GTSNPN, CDR2 SVGIG (reference sequence).

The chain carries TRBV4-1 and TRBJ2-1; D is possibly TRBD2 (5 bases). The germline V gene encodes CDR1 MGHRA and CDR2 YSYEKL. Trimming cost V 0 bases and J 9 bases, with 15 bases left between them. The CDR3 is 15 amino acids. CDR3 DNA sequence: TGCGCCAGCAGCCAAGATCCCCGAGGGATTGGTGAGCAGTTCTTC. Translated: CASSQDPRGIGEQFF.

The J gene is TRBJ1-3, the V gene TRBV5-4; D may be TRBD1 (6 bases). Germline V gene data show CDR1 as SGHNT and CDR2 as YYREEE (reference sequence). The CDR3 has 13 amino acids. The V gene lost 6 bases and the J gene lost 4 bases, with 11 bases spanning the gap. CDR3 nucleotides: TGTGCCAGCAAGGGTCAGGGGGGAAACACCATATATTTT. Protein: CASKGQGGNTIYF.

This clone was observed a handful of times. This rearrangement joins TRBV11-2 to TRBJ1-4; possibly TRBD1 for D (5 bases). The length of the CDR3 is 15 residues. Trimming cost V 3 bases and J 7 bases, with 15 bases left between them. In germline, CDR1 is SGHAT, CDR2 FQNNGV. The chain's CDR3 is CASSFTGDNLEKLFF. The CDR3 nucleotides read TGTGCCAGCAGCTTTACGGGGGATAATCTTGAAAAACTGTTTTTT. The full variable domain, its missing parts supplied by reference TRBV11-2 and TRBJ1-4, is EAGVAQSPRYKIIEKRQSVAFWCNPISGHATLYWYQQILGQGPKLLIQFQNNGVVDDSQLPKDRFSAERLKGVDSTLKIQPAKLEDSAVYLCASSFTGDNLEKLFFGSGTQLSVL.

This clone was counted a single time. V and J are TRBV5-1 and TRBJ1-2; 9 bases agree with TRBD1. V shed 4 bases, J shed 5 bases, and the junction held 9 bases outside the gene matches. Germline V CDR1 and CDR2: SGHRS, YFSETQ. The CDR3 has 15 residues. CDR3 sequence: CASSPGQGIGYGYTF. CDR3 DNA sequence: TGCGCCAGCAGCCCGGGACAGGGAATTGGGTATGGCTACACCTTC. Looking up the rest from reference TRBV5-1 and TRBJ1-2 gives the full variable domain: KAGVTQTPRYLIKTRGQQVTLSCSPISGHRSVSWYQQTPGQGLQFLFEYFSETQRNKGNFPGRFSGRQFSNSRSEMNVSTLELGDSALYLCASSPGQGIGYGYTFGSGTRLTVV.

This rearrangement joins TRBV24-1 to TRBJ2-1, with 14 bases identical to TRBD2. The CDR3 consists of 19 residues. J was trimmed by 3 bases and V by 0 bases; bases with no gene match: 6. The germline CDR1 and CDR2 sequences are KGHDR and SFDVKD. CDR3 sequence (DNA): TGTGCCACCAGTGATTTGCCCGGGACTAGCGGGAGTAACTACAATGAGCAGTTCTTC. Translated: CATSDLPGTSGSNYNEQFF.

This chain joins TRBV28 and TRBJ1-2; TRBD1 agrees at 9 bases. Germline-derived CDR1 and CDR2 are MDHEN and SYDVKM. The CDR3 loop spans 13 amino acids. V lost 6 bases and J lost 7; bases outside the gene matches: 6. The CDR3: CASSPDRGGGYTF. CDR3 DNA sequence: TGTGCCAGCAGCCCTGACAGGGGGGGTGGCTACACCTTC.

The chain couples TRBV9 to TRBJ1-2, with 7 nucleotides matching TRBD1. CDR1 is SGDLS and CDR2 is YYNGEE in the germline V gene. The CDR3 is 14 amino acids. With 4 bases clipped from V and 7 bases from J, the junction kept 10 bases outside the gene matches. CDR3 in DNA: TGTGCCAGCAGCCATGGACAGGTTGAGACTGGCTACACCTTC. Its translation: CASSHGQVETGYTF. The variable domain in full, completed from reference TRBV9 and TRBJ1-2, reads DSGVTQTPKHLITATGQRVTLRCSPRSGDLSVYWYQQSLDQGLQFLIQYYNGEERAKGNILERFSAQQFPDLHSELNLSSLELGDSALYFCASSHGQVETGYTFGSGTRLTVV.

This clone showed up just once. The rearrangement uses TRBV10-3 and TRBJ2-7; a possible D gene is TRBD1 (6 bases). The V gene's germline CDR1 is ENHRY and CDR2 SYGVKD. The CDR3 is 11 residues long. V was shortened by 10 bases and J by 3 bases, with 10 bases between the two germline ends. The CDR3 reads CATGQSYEQYF. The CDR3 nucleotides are TGTGCCACCGGACAGAGCTACGAGCAGTACTTC.

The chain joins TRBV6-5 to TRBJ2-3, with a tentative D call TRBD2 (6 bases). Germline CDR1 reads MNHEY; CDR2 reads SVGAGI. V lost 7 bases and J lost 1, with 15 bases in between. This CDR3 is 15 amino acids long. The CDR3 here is CASTRRGGGTDTQYF. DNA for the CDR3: TGTGCCAGCACCCGCCGTGGCGGGGGCACAGATACGCAGTATTTT.

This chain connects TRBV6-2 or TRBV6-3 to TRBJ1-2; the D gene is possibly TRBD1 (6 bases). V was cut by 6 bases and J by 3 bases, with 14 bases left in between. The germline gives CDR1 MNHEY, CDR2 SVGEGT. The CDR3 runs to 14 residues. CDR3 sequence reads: CASSSTGTYYGYTF. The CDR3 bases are TGTGCCAGCAGCTCTACCGGGACATACTATGGCTACACCTTC.

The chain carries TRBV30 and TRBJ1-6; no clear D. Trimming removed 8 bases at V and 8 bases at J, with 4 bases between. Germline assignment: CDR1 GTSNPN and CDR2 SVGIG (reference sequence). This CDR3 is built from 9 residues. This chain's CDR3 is CASDSPLHF. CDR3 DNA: TGTGCCAGCGATTCACCCCTCCACTTT. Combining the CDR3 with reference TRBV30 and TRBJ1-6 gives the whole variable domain SQTIHQWPATLVQPVGSPLSLECTVEGTSNPNLYWYRQAAGRGLQLLFYSVGIGQISSEVPQNLSASRPQDRQFILSSKKLLLSDSGFYLCASDSPLHFGNGTRLTVT.

The CDR3 loop is CASSPLGPNNEQFF. The CDR3 DNA reads as TGTGCCAGCAGCCCGCTTGGGCCGAACAATGAGCAGTTCTTC. J is TRBJ2-1 and V is TRBV7-6; D is unresolved. CDR1 SGHVS and CDR2 FNYEAQ come from the germline V gene. The CDR3 is made up of 14 amino acids. Trimming cost V 5 bases and J 5 bases, with 13 bases left between them.

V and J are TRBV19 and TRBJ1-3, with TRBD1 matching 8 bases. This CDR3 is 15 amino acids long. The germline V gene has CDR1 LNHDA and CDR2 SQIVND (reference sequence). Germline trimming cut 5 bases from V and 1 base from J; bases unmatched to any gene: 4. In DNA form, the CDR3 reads TGTGCCAGTAGTTTACAGGGGGGATCTGGAAACACCATATATTTT. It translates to CASSLQGGSGNTIYF.

The CDR3 coding sequence is TGTGCTAGTGGTTTTTCCGAGGTAGCGGGGTACCAAGAGACCCAGTACTTC. This codes for CASGFSEVAGYQETQYF. V gene TRBV12-5 combines with J gene TRBJ2-5; 8 nucleotides agree with TRBD2. Germline V gene data show CDR1 as LGHNT and CDR2 as FRNRAP. Trimming took 3 bases from V and 0 from J; bases not matched to a gene: 9. The CDR3 is 17 residues long.

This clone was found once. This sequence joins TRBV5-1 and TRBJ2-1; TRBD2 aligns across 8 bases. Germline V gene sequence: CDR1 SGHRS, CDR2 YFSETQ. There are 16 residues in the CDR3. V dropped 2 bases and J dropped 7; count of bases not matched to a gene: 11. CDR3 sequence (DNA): TGCGCCAGCAGCTTCTTAGCGGGGAGCCGGGGAAATGAGCAGTTCTTC. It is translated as CASSFLAGSRGNEQFF.

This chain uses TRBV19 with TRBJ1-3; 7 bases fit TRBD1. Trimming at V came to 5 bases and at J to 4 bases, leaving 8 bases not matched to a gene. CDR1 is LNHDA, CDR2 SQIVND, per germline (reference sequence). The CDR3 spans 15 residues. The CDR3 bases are TGTGCCAGTAGTTACAGGACAGGCGGGGGAAACACCATATATTTT. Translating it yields CASSYRTGGGNTIYF. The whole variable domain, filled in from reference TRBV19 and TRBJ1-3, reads DGGITQSPKYLFRKEGQNVTLSCEQNLNHDAMYWYRQDPGQGLRLIYYSQIVNDFQKGDIAEGYSVSREKKESFPLTVTSAQKNPTAFYLCASSYRTGGGNTIYFGEGSWLTVV.

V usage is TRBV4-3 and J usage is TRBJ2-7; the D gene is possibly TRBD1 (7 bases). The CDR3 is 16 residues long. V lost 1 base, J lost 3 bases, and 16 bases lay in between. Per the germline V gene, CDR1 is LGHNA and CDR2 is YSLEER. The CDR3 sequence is CASSQGYSRGDYEQYF. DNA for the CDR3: TGCGCCAGCAGCCAAGGTTATTCCAGGGGGGACTACGAGCAGTACTTC.

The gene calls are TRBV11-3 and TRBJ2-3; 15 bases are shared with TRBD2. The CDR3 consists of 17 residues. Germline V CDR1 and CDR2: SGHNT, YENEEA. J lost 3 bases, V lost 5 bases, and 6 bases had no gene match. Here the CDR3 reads CASSPGLAGGGTDTQYF. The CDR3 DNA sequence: TGTGCCAGCAGCCCTGGACTAGCGGGAGGGGGGACAGATACGCAGTATTTT. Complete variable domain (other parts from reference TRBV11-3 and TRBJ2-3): EAGVVQSPRYKIIEKKQPVAFWCNPISGHNTLYWYLQNLGQGPELLIRYENEEAVDDSQLPKDRFSAERLKGVDSTLKIQPAELGDSAVYLCASSPGLAGGGTDTQYFGPGTRLTVL.